The next 9 T cell receptor beta chains were all read from a single sample in a study of low-dose radiotherapy and immunotherapy resistance in tumors. Documented time point: after trial treatment. The sample's treatment: LDRT plus nivolumab, ipilimumab, low-dose cyclophosphamide and aspirin (RACIN trial). TRAV- and TRBV-specific primers primed first-strand cDNA, covering alpha and beta chains. TCRs underwent about 20 PCR cycles of amplification with a constant-region primer and V-primer adapter. TCRdb ran MiXCR on the reads and lists one entry per CDR3 protein. Of 85,000 to 95,000 distinct CDR3 sequences in the sample, under 25% were seen once. This specimen was PBMCs, taken after low-dose radiotherapy plus immunotherapy. The receptors were gathered from a female donor with ovarian cancer.

Concerning this clonotype itself: Given a far larger clone just one base away, this is likely a sequencing read error. CDR3 sequence reads: CASRPTGGLGEQFF. CDR3 nucleotides: TGTGCCAGCAGGCCCACGGGGGGCCTGGGGGAGCAGTTCTTC. J is TRBJ2-1 and V is TRBV6-2 or TRBV6-3; TRBD2 is a possible D gene (7 bases). Germline CDR1 is MNHEY and CDR2 is SVGEGT. The CDR3 is 14 amino acids. Trimming shortened V by 6 bases and J by 10 bases, and 19 bases separated the two germline ends.

Many counts were recorded for this clonotype. The chain couples TRBV7-2 to TRBJ2-2; 10 bases fit TRBD2. The ends lost 6 bases at V and 5 bases at J; junction bases unmatched: 6. From germline, CDR1 is SGHTA and CDR2 FQGNSA. The CDR3 has 15 residues. The chain's CDR3 is CASRPFSGRTGELFF. For the CDR3, the DNA is TGTGCCAGCAGACCTTTTAGCGGGAGGACCGGGGAGCTGTTTTTT.

This clonotype was picked up many times. The CDR3 bases are TGTGCCACCCGGACTAGCGCGAGCAATGAGCAGTTCTTC. Its protein is CATRTSASNEQFF. The V and J genes are TRBV24-1 and TRBJ2-1, with 9 bases lining up with TRBD2. The CDR3 sequence is 13 residues long. Trimming at V came to 9 bases and at J to 6 bases, leaving 5 bases not matched to a gene. The germline V gene has CDR1 KGHDR and CDR2 SFDVKD.

The sample holds a few counts of this clonotype. The chain is built from TRBV29-1 and TRBJ2-7; TRBD2 might be the D (7 bases). V was trimmed by 5 bases and J by 3 bases, leaving 14 bases between them. The CDR3 has 13 residues. Germline loops: CDR1 SQVTM, CDR2 ANQGSEA. CDR3 sequence reads: CSVFGGPGYEQYF. Written as DNA, the CDR3 is TGCAGCGTTTTCGGGGGGCCTGGCTACGAGCAGTACTTC.

Ten or more counts support this clonotype. The chain links TRBV4-2 to TRBJ2-1; TRBD2 matches at 8 bases. J gave up 9 bases and V 2 bases, and 9 bases lay outside the gene matches. The CDR3 length is 15 residues. Germline V gene sequence: CDR1 LGHNA, CDR2 YNFKEQ. The CDR3 bases are TGTGCCAGCAGCCAACTGGCGGGGGGCCCCCTTGAGCAGTTCTTC. Translating gives CASSQLAGGPLEQFF.

With respect to this clonotype: With a far larger clone one base away, a read error is the likely cause. This sequence joins TRBV13 and TRBJ1-1; TRBD1 matches at 7 bases. Germline CDR1 and CDR2: PRHDT and FYEKMQ (reference sequence). The CDR3 consists of 19 residues. V trimming: 8 bases; J trimming: 4 bases; junction bases outside the gene matches: 25. The CDR3 DNA follows: TGTGCCAGCGGTTCCCCGCGGCAAGGGGGCGCGGTCTGGGGCACTGAAGCTTTCTTT. This sequence encodes CASGSPRQGGAVWGTEAFF.

This clonotype was seen at least ten times. The chain employs TRBV7-2 and TRBJ2-1, with D possibly being TRBD1 or TRBD2 (6 bases each). Per germline, CDR1 SGHTA and CDR2 FQGNSA. The CDR3 extends over 15 amino acids. The germline V and J ends were trimmed by 4 bases and 9 bases, with 19 bases remaining between them. Here the CDR3 reads CASSSGALVGGEQFF. The CDR3 DNA reads TGTGCCAGCAGCTCAGGGGCCCTAGTGGGGGGTGAGCAGTTCTTC.

This clonotype has ten or more counts. The CDR3 DNA sequence: TGTGCCAGCAGCTTAAGTACGGGGGGCAGGGAGTATTCACCCCTCCACTTT. It specifies CASSLSTGGREYSPLHF. This chain connects TRBV7-2 to TRBJ1-6; D is possibly TRBD1 (6 bases). The CDR3 sequence is 17 residues long. Looked up from germline, CDR1 is SGHTA and CDR2 is FQGNSA. V was trimmed by 2 bases and J by 8 bases, leaving 19 bases between them.

At least ten counts were recorded for this clonotype. The genes are TRBV6-2 or TRBV6-3 and TRBJ2-3; 8 nucleotides line up with TRBD2. The length of the CDR3 is 17 residues. The germline CDR1 and CDR2 sequences are MNHEY and SVGEGT. After removal of 5 bases from V and 3 bases from J, the junction contained 13 bases not matched to a gene. This chain's CDR3 is CASSQARGGFSTDTQYF. In nucleotides, the CDR3 is TGTGCCAGCAGTCAGGCCCGGGGGGGCTTTTCAACAGATACGCAGTATTTT.